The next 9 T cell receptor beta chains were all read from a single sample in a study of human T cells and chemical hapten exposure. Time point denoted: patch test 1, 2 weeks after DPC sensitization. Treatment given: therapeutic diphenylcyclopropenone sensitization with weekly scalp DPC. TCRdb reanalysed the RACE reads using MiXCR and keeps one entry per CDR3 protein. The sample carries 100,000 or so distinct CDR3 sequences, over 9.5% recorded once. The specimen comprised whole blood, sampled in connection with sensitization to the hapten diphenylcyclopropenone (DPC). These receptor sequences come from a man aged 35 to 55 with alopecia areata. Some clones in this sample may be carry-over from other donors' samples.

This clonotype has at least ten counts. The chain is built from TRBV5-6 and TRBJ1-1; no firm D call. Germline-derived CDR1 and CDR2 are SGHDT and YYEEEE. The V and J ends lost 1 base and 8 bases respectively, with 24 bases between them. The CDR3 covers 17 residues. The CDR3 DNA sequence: TGTGCCAGCAGCTTGTTTGGTTCTGGACGGGTAACACTGGAAGCTTTCTTT. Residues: CASSLFGSGRVTLEAFF. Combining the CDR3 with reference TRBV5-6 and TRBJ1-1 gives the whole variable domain DAGVTQSPTHLIKTRGQQVTLRCSPKSGHDTVSWYQQALGQGPQFIFQYYEEEERQRGNFPDRFSGHQFPNYSSELNVNALLLGDSALYLCASSLFGSGRVTLEAFFGQGTRLTVV.

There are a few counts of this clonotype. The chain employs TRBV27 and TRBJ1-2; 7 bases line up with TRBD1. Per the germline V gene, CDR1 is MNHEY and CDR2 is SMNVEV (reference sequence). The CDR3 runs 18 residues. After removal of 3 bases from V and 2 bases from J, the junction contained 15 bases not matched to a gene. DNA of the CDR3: TGTGCCAGCAGTTTCCTGACAGGGAAGGGGAGTACGAACTATGGCTACACCTTC. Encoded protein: CASSFLTGKGSTNYGYTF.

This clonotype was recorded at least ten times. CDR3 amino acids: CASSFIRRTTTDTQYF. In nucleotides, the CDR3 is TGTGCCAGCAGCTTTATTAGACGGACAACTACAGATACGCAGTATTTT. The chain uses TRBV7-9 and TRBJ2-3; tentatively, D is TRBD1 (5 bases). CDR1 and CDR2 from the germline V gene are SEHNR and FQNEAQ (reference sequence). CDR3 size: 16 residues. V was trimmed by 3 bases and J by 3 bases, leaving 16 bases between them.

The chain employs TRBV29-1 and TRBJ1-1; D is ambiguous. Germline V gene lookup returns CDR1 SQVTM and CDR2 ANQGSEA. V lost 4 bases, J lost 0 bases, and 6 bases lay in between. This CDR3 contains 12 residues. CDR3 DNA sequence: TGCAGCGTTGGCGTAATGAACACTGAAGCTTTCTTT. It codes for CSVGVMNTEAFF.

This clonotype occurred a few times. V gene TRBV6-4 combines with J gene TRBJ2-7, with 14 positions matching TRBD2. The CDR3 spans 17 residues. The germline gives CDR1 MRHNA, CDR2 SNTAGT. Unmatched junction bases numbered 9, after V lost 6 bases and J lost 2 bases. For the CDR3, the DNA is TGTGCCAGCAGACCGGGACTAGCGGGAGTAAATACCTACGAGCAGTACGTC. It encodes CASRPGLAGVNTYEQYV.

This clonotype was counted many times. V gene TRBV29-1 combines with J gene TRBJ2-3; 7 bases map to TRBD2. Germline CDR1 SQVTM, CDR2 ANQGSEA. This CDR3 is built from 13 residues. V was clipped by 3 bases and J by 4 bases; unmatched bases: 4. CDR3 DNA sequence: TGCAGCGTTGATACGGGGGGAGCAGATACGCAGTATTTT. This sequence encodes CSVDTGGADTQYF.

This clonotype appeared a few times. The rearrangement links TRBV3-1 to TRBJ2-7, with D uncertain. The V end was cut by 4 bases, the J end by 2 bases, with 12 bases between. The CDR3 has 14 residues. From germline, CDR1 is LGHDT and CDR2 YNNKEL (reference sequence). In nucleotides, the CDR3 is TGTGCCAGCAGCCCGTCCGGGCATACCTACGAGCAGTACTTC. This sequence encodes CASSPSGHTYEQYF.

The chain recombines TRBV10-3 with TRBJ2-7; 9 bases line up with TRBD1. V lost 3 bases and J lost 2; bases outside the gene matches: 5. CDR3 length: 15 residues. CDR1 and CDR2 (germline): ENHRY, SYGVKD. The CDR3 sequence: CAISDPGTGTYEQYV. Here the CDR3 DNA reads TGTGCCATCAGTGATCCCGGGACAGGGACCTACGAGCAGTACGTC.

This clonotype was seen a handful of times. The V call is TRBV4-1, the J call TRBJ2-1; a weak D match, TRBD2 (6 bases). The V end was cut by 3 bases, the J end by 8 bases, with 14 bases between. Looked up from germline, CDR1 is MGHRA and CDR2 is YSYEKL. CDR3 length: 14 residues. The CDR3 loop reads CASSHLYGSDEQFF. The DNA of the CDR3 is TGCGCCAGCAGCCATCTTTACGGGAGCGATGAGCAGTTCTTC.